These 24 T cell receptor beta chains share one sample of origin, sequenced in a study of blood T cell repertoires in COVID-19. This table comes from immunoSEQ multiplex PCR, and its TCRdb copy is limited to in-frame clones, with some not included. The sample has just under 150,000 clones; 80% to 90% are singletons. Material for sequencing was peripheral blood. Receptors originate from a woman between 50 and 59 years old with active or convalescent COVID-19.

This clone is a singleton in its sample. This sequence joins TRBV9 and TRBJ1-2; D is possibly TRBD1 (5 bases). CDR3 size: 16 residues. Trimming left V 1 base short and J 3 bases short, with 16 bases between. Germline V gene lookup returns CDR1 SGDLS and CDR2 YYNGEE. CDR3 loop: CASSVSQGRDYYGYTF. The CDR3 nucleotides are TGTGCCAGCAGCGTAAGTCAGGGTCGAGATTACTATGGCTACACCTTC.

Here the CDR3 reads CASSQDVLAGKAYEQFF. The DNA for the CDR3 is TGTGCCAGCAGCCAAGACGTGCTAGCGGGAAAGGCCTATGAGCAGTTCTTC. V and J are TRBV3-1 (or the pseudogene TRBV3-2) and TRBJ2-1; 9 bases are shared with TRBD2. Germline V lookup: CDR1 LGHDT, CDR2 YNNKEL (reference sequence). CDR3 length: 17 amino acids. V gave up 0 bases and J gave up 8 bases; unmatched junction bases: 11.

The chain has TRBV11-2 and TRBJ1-1; no reliable D call. Trimming left V 8 bases short and J 0 bases short, with 16 bases between. The CDR3 length is 15 residues. CDR1 SGHAT and CDR2 FQNNGV come from the germline V gene. The CDR3, as DNA: TGTGCCAGCTTGAGGAGGGTAGAGATGAACACTGAAGCTTTCTTT. As protein: CASLRRVEMNTEAFF.

This rearrangement joins TRBV7-2 to TRBJ2-5, with 12 positions matching TRBD2. V dropped 0 bases and J dropped 5; count of bases not matched to a gene: 7. The CDR3 totals 17 residues. Germline-derived CDR1 and CDR2 are SGHTA and FQGNSA. CDR3 DNA sequence: TGTGCCAGCAGCTTAGCCCCTAGCGGGGGGGCCCGGGAGACCCAGTACTTC. As protein: CASSLAPSGGARETQYF.

The chain links TRBV28 to TRBJ2-3; 8 nucleotides line up with TRBD2. The CDR3 has 15 amino acids. Germline-derived CDR1 and CDR2 are MDHEN and SYDVKM. J was trimmed by 0 bases and V by 2 bases; bases with no gene match: 1. CDR3 in DNA: TGTGCCAGCAGTTTACAGCGGGGGAGCACAGATACGCAGTATTTT. It is translated as CASSLQRGSTDTQYF.

This clone appeared once. The chain links TRBV5-1 to TRBJ2-5; 7 nucleotides match TRBD1. The CDR3 sequence is 16 residues long. J gave up 5 bases and V 0 bases, and 10 bases lay outside the gene matches. Germline assignment: CDR1 SGHRS and CDR2 YFSETQ. CDR3 bases: TGCGCCAGCAGCTTGGGAATGACAGGGAAAGTGGAGACCCAGTACTTC. Amino acid sequence: CASSLGMTGKVETQYF.

This clone was found once. The chain couples TRBV12-3 or TRBV12-4 to TRBJ2-5, with a weak D call TRBD2 (5 bases). The V and J ends lost 4 bases and 7 bases respectively, with 13 bases between them. The CDR3 is 13 amino acids. The CDR3 sequence: CASSYFSEGTQYF. The CDR3 nucleotides are TGTGCCAGCAGTTACTTTAGCGAGGGGACCCAGTACTTC.

In nucleotides, the CDR3 is TGTGCCAGCAGTCCCCTAGCGGGAGGTAGAACAGATACGCAGTATTTT. Its translation is CASSPLAGGRTDTQYF. The chain recombines TRBV27 with TRBJ2-3; 11 nucleotides align to TRBD2. V shed 5 bases, J shed 3 bases, and the junction held 7 bases outside the gene matches. The CDR3 length is 16 residues. CDR1 is MNHEY and CDR2 is SMNVEV in the germline V gene (reference sequence).

J is TRBJ2-1 and V is TRBV20-1, with 11 positions matching TRBD2. CDR1 is DFQATT and CDR2 is SNEGSKA in the germline V gene (reference sequence). The CDR3 totals 16 residues. The V and J ends lost 3 bases and 0 bases, in that order; junction bases with no gene match: 4. The CDR3 DNA reads as TGCAGTGCTAGTGCGGGACTAGCGGCCTCCTACAATGAGCAGTTCTTC. Protein: CSASAGLAASYNEQFF.

This clone has more than one count but fewer than ten. The CDR3 nucleotides are TGCGCCAGCAGCCCGGGTTTTAATTCACCCCTCCACTTT. It encodes CASSPGFNSPLHF. The V call is TRBV5-1, the J call TRBJ1-6; D is unclear. The V gene's germline CDR1 is SGHRS and CDR2 YFSETQ. The V end lost 4 bases, the J end lost 6 bases, and 8 bases lay between the germline ends. The length of the CDR3 is 13 residues. The full variable domain, completed using reference TRBV5-1 and TRBJ1-6, is KAGVTQTPRYLIKTRGQQVTLSCSPISGHRSVSWYQQTPGQGLQFLFEYFSETQRNKGNFPGRFSGRQFSNSRSEMNVSTLELGDSALYLCASSPGFNSPLHFGNGTRLTVT.

V usage is TRBV10-3 and J usage is TRBJ2-6; perhaps TRBD1 as D (6 bases). Germline-derived CDR1 and CDR2 are ENHRY and SYGVKD. The CDR3 contains 18 residues. Trimming left V 10 bases short and J 1 base short, with 23 bases between. The CDR3 DNA sequence: TGTGCCACCAAGGGGCAGGGACAAGACTTATCTGGGGCCAACGTCCTGACTTTC. This codes for CATKGQGQDLSGANVLTF.

The V and J genes are TRBV4-1 and TRBJ1-1; maybe TRBD1 (5 bases). Germline CDR1 MGHRA, CDR2 YSYEKL. Trimming took 0 bases from V and 8 from J, leaving 19 bases between them. This CDR3 contains 16 residues. CDR3: CASSQDDGEGVSEAFF. CDR3 sequence (DNA): TGCGCCAGCAGCCAAGATGACGGCGAAGGGGTATCCGAAGCTTTCTTT.

This clone was counted a few times. The chain combines TRBV25-1 with TRBJ1-3; 8 bases map to TRBD1. Trimming at V came to 4 bases and at J to 4 bases, leaving 6 bases not matched to a gene. The CDR3 has 15 amino acids. CDR1 and CDR2 from the germline V gene are MGHDK and SYGVNS. Written as DNA, the CDR3 is TGTGCCAGCAGTGCCCGGACAGGGCTCGGAAACACCATATATTTT. Protein: CASSARTGLGNTIYF.

The V and J genes are TRBV19 and TRBJ2-3; TRBD2 matches at 8 bases. J lost 6 bases, V lost 7 bases, and 12 bases had no gene match. The CDR3 runs 15 residues. CDR1 LNHDA and CDR2 SQIVND come from the germline V gene (reference sequence). The CDR3 DNA sequence: TGTGCCAGTAAACCCCGCGGGGGGTATAACGATACGCAGTATTTT. Residues: CASKPRGGYNDTQYF.

This sequence joins TRBV3-1 (or the pseudogene TRBV3-2) and TRBJ1-1; D gene unclear. The V end lost 7 bases, the J end lost 0 bases, and 9 bases lay between the germline ends. The V gene's germline CDR1 is LGHDT and CDR2 YNNKEL (reference sequence). This CDR3 spans 13 amino acids. The CDR3 loop reads CASTPPMNTEAFF. CDR3 DNA sequence: TGTGCCAGCACCCCACCTATGAACACTGAAGCTTTCTTT.

The rearrangement joins TRBV19 to TRBJ1-3; TRBD1 might be the D (5 bases). The length of the CDR3 is 13 residues. Between the trimmed V and J ends, which lost 6 bases and 9 bases, there was a span of 15 bases. CDR1 is LNHDA, CDR2 SQIVND, per germline (reference sequence). CDR3 sequence reads: CASSPPVGGTIYF. Written as DNA, the CDR3 is TGTGCCAGTAGCCCACCTGTCGGGGGCACCATATATTTT.

This clone appeared a few times. The chain links TRBV24-1 to TRBJ2-3, with TRBD1 matching 9 bases. This CDR3 is 17 amino acids long. Trimming took 4 bases from V and 5 from J; bases not matched to a gene: 12. CDR1 is KGHDR, CDR2 SFDVKD, per germline. The CDR3 reads CATSETGTGRGLDTQYF. In DNA, the CDR3 is TGTGCCACCAGTGAAACCGGGACAGGGAGGGGGTTAGATACGCAGTATTTT.

The gene calls are TRBV11-2 and TRBJ1-1, with D unresolved. Germline-derived CDR1 and CDR2 are SGHAT and FQNNGV. Between the trimmed V and J ends, which lost 2 bases and 0 bases, there was a span of 10 bases. CDR3 size: 15 residues. In nucleotides, the CDR3 is TGTGCCAGCAGCTTACCCGAGGGCTTGAACACTGAAGCTTTCTTT. Translated: CASSLPEGLNTEAFF.

The chain employs TRBV7-9 and TRBJ1-1, with D maybe TRBD1 (6 bases). CDR1 is SEHNR and CDR2 is FQNEAQ in the germline V gene (reference sequence). This CDR3 spans 12 amino acids. V was shortened by 5 bases and J by 7 bases, with 11 bases between the two germline ends. The CDR3 DNA sequence: TGTGCCAGCAGCCCCAGGGGTAATGAAGCTTTCTTT. It is translated as CASSPRGNEAFF.

The rearrangement joins TRBV9 to TRBJ1-2; D uncertain. The CDR3 extends over 15 amino acids. The germline gives CDR1 SGDLS, CDR2 YYNGEE. V dropped 0 bases and J dropped 4 bases, with 13 bases sitting between them. The CDR3 sequence is CASSVVEGRGYGYTF. CDR3 bases: TGTGCCAGCAGCGTAGTCGAGGGAAGAGGCTATGGCTACACCTTC.

The V and J genes are TRBV6-2 or TRBV6-3 and TRBJ1-1; TRBD1 might be the D (6 bases). From germline, CDR1 is MNHEY and CDR2 SVGEGT. The length of the CDR3 is 14 residues. The V end was cut by 6 bases, the J end by 7 bases, with 18 bases between. DNA of the CDR3: TGTGCCAGCAGCAACGCAGGGGTCGAACGTGAAGCTTTCTTT. This sequence encodes CASSNAGVEREAFF.

This clone came up a few times. The chain couples TRBV27 to TRBJ1-4; D might be TRBD1 (5 bases). The CDR3 consists of 13 residues. Germline lookup yields CDR1 MNHEY and CDR2 SMNVEV (reference sequence). V was clipped by 7 bases and J by 12 bases, with 18 bases between them. CDR3 loop: CASMGRGVRELFF. As DNA, the CDR3 is TGTGCCAGCATGGGACGGGGGGTGAGGGAACTGTTTTTT.

This clone was detected a few times. The DNA of the CDR3 is TGTGCCATCCAACCGGTCCCCTTTACAGATACGCAGTATTTT. Amino acids: CAIQPVPFTDTQYF. The chain joins TRBV6-5 to TRBJ2-3, with no clear D. V shed 10 bases and J shed 3 bases, with 17 bases lying between them. CDR1 is MNHEY, CDR2 SVGAGI, per germline. The CDR3 consists of 14 residues.

The chain combines TRBV5-4 with TRBJ2-5; D is unresolved. Germline V gene data show CDR1 as SGHNT and CDR2 as YYREEE (reference sequence). The length of the CDR3 is 13 residues. V was clipped by 0 bases and J by 2 bases, with 5 bases between them. The CDR3 here is CASSLVLQETQYF. In DNA, the CDR3 is TGTGCCAGCAGCTTGGTGTTACAAGAGACCCAGTACTTC.